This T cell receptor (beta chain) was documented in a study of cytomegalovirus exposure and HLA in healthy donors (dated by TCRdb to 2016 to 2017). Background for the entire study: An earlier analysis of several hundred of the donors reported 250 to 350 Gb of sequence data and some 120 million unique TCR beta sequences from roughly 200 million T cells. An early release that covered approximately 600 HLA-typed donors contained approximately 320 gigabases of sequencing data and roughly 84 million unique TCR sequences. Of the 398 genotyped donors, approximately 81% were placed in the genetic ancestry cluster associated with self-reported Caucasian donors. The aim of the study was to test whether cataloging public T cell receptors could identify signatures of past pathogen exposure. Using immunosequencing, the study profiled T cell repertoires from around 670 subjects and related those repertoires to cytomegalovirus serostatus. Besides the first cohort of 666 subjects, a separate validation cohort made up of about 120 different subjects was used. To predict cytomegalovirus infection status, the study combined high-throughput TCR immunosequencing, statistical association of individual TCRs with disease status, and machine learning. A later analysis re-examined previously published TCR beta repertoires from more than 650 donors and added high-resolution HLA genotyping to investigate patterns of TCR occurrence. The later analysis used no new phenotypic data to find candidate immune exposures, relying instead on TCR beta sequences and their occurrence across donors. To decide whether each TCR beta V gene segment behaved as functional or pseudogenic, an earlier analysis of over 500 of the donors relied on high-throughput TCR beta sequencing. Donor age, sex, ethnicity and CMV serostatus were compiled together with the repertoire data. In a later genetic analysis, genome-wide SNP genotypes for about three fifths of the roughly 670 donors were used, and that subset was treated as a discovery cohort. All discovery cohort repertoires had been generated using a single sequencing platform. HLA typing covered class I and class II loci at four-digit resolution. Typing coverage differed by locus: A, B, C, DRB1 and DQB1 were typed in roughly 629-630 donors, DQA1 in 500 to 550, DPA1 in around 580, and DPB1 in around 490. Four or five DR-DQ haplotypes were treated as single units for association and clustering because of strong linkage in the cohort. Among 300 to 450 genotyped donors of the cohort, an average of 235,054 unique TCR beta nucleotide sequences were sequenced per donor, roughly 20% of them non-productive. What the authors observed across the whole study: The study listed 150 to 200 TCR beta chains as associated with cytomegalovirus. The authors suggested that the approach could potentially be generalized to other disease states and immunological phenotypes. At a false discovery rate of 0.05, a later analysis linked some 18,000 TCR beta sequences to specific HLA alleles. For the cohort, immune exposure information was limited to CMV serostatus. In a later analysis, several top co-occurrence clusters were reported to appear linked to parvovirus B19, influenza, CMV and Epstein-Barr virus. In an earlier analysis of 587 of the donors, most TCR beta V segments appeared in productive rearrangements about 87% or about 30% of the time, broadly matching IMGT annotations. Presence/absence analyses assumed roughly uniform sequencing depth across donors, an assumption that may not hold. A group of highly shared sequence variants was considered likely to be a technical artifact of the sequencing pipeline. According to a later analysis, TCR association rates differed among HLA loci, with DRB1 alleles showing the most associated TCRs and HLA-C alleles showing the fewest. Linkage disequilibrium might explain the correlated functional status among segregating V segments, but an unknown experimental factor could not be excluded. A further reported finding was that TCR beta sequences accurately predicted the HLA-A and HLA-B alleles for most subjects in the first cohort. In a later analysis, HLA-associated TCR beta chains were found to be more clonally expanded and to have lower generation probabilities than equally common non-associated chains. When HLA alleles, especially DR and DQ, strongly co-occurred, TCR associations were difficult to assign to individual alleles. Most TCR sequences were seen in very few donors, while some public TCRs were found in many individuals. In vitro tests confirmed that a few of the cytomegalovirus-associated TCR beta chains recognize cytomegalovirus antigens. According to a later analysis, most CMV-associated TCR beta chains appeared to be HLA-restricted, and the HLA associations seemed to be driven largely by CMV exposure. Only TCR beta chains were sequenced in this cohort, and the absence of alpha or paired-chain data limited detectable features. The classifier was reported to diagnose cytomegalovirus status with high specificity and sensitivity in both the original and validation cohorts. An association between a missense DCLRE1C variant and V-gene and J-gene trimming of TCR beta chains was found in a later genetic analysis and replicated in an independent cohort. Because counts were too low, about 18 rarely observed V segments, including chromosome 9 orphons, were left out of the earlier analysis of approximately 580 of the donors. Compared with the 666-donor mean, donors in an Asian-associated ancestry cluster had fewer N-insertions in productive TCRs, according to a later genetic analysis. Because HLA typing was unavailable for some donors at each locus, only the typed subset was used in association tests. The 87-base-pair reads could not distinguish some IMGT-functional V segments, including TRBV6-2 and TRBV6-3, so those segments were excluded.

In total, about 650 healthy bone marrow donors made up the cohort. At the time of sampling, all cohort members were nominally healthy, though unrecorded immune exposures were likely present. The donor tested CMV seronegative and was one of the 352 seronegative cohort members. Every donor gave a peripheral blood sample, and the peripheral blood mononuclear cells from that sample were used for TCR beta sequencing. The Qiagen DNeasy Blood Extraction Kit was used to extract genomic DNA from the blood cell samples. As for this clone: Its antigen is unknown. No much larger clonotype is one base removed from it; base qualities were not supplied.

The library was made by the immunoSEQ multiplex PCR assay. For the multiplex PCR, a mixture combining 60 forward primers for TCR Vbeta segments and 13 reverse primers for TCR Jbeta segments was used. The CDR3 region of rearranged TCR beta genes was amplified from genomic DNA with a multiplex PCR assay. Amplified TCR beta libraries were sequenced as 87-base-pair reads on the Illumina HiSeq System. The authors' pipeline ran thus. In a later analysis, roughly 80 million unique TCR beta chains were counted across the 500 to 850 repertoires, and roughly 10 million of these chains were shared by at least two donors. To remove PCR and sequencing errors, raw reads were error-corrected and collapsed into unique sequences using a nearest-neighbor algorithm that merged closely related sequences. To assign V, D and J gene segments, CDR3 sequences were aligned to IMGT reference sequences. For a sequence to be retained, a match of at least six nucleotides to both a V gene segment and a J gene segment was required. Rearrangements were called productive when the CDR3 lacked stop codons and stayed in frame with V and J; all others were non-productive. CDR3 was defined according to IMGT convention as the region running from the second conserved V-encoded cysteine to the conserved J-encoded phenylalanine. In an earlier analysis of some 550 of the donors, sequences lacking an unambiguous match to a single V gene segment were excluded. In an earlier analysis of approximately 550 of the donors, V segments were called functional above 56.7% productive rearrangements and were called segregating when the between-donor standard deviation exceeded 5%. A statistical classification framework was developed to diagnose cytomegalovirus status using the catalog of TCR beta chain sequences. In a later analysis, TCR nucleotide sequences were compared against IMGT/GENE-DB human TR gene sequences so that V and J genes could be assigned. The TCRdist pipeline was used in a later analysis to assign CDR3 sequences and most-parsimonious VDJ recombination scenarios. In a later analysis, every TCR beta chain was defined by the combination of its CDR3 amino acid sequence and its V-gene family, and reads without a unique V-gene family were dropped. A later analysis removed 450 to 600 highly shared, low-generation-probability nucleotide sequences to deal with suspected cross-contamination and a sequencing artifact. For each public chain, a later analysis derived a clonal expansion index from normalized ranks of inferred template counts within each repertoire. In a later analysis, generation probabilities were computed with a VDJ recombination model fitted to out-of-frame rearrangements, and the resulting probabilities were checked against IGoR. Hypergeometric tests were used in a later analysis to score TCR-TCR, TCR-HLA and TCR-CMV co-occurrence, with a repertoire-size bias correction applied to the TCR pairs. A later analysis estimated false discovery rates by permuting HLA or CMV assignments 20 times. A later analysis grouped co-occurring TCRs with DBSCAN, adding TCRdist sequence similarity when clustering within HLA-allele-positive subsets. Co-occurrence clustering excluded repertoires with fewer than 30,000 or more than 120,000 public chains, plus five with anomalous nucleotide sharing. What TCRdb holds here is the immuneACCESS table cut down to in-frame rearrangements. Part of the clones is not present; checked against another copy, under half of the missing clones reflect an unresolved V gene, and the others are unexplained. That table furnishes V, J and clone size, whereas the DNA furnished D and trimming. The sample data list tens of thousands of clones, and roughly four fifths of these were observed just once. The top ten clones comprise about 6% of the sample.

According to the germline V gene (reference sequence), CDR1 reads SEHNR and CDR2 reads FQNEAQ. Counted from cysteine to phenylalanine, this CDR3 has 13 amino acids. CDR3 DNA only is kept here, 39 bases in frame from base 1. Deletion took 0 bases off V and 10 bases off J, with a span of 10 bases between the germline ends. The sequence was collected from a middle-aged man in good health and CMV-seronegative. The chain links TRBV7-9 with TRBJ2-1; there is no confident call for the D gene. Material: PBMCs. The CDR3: CASSLARGAEQFF. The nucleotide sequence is TGTGCCAGCAGCTTAGCTCGCGGAGCCGAGCAGTTCTTC. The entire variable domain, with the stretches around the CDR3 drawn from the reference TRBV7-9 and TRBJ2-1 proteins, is DTGVSQNPRHKITKRGQNVTFRCDPISEHNRLYWYRQTLGQGPEFLTYFQNEAQLEKSRLLSDRFSAERPKGSFSTLEIQRTEQGDSAMYLCASSLARGAEQFFGPGTRLTVL.